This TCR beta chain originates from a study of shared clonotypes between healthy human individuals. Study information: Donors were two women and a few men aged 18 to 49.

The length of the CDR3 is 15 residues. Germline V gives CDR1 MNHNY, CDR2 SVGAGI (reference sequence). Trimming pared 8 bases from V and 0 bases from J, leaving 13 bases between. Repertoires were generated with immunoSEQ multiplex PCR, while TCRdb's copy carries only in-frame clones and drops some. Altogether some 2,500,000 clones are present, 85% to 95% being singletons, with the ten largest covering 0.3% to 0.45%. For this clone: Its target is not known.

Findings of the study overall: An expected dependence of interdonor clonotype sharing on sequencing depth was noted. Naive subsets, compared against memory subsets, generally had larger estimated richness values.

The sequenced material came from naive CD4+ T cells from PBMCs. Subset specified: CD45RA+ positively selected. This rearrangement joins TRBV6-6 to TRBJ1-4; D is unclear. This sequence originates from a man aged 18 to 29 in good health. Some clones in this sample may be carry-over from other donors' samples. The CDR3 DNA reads TGTGCCAGCCTTCGTCTGTACGCAACTAATGAAAAACTGTTTTTT. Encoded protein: CASLRLYATNEKLFF.